This T cell receptor (beta chain) was found in a study of blood T cell repertoires in COVID-19. Per the germline V gene, CDR1 is LNHDA and CDR2 is SQIVND (reference sequence). This CDR3 region has 21 residues. Trimming took off 1 base at V and 0 bases at J, with 25 bases between the two ends. Profiled with immunoSEQ multiplex PCR; TCRdb holds only in-frame clones, not every one. The repertoire has a few hundred thousand clones, 89% of them found once; the top ten carry more than 1%. The chain couples TRBV19 to TRBJ1-5, with D possibly TRBD1 on 5 matching bases. Sequencing was carried out using peripheral blood. The sequence derives from a man aged 35-49 years with acute or convalescent COVID-19. The CDR3 region is CASSIGSAGDLSSHSNQPQHF. In nucleotides, the CDR3 is TGTGCCAGTAGTATAGGGTCCGCGGGGGACCTATCTTCCCATAGCAATCAGCCCCAGCATTTT.